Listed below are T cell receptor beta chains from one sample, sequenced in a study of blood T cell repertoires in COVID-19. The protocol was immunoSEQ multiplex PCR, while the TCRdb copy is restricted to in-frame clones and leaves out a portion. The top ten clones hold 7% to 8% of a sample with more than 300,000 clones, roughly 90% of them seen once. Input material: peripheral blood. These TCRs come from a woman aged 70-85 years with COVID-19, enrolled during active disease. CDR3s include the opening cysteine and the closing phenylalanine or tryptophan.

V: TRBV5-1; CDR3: CASSRGLAGGRETQYF
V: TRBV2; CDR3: CASSPRGTANYGYTF
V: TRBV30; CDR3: CAWSQGVGRGGYTF
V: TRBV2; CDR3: CASSAQGLANYGYTF
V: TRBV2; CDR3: CASSQGQGAHYGYTF
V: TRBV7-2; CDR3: CASRIWGGVTDTQYF
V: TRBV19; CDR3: CASKVSAGGPGNEQFF
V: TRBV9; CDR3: CASSPRTGDYGYTF
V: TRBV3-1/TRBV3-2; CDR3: CASSRRGGAGYNEQFF
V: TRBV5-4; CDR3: CASSLTTTNTEAFF
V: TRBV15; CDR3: CATSRDRGLNTEAFF
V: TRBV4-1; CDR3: CASSDPRVNVNEQFF
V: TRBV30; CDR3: CAWSSNVDTIYF
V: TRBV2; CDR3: CASSLGSGLSGNTIYF
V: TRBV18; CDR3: CASSLAGQGSYEQYF
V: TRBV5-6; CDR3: CASSLEVTRLQDTQYF
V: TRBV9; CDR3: CASSEHRDRGFYGYTF
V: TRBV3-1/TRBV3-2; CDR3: CASTRTGLGNTIYF
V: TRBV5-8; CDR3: CASSLGRGNYGYTF
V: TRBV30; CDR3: CAWKGENGNTEAFF
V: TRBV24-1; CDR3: CATSQGWDTEAFF
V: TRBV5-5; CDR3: CASSPTGGAGNQPQHF
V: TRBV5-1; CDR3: CASTRGGSEDTQYF
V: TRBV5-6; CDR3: CASREQGTNYGYTF
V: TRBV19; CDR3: CASSQGDVGELFF
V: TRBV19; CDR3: CASSISLAGGSNEQFF
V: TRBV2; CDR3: CASRPGAGNTIYF
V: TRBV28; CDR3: CASSSPGQGWGGYTF
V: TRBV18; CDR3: CASSPSTSAVTYNEQFF
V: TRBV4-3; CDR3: CASSQEGTTVGGYTF
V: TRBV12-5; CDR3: CASGLGTSGAPAYF
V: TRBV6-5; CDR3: CASSRQMSPYEQYF
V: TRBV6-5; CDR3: CASISGINTEAFF
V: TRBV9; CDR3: CASSAGTEGHYEQYF
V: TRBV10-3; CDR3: CAISGRDSPLHF
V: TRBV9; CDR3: CASSPITNTEAFF
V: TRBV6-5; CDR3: CASSYEENTEAFF
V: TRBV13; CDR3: CASSVGPDVSDEQYF
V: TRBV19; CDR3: CAAETRTEAFF
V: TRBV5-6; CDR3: CASSLGQGGNEQFF
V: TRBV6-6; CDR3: CASKSRVEGNTIYF
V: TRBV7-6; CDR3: CASSLPGGRMNTEAFF
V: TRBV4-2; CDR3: CASSQDLWGGRREQFF
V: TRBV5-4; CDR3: CASSSSRVSGEGETQYF
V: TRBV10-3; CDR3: CAISTTSGNTIYF
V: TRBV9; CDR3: CASSVRSGGADTQYF
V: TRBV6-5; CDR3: CAKARGPEETQYF
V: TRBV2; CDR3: CASRAYYEQYF
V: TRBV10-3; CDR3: CAISEYINTRNEQYF
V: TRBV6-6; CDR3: CASSPHRGLSQPQHF
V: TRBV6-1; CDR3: CASSEMATGYQPQHF
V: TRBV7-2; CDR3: CASSALSGAFTDTQYF
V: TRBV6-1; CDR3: CASSESFGQGNSETF
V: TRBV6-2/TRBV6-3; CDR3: CASSLTTGGRNSPLHF
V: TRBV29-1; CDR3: CSVFGRVGVTEAFF